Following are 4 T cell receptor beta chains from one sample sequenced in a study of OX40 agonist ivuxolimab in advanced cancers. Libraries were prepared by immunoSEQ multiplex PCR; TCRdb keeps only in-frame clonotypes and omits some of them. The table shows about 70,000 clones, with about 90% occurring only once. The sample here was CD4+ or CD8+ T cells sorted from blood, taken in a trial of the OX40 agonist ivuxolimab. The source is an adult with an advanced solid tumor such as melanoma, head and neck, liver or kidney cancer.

The CDR3 nucleotides read TGTGCCAGCAGCTTAGTACAGCGGGGGGGCACATACGAGCAGTACTTC. Protein: CASSLVQRGGTYEQYF. The V gene is TRBV7-2, the J gene TRBJ2-7; 10 positions agree with TRBD2. Germline trimming cut 1 base from V and 4 bases from J; bases unmatched to any gene: 7. The CDR3 contains 16 residues. The germline gives CDR1 SGHTA, CDR2 FQGNSA.

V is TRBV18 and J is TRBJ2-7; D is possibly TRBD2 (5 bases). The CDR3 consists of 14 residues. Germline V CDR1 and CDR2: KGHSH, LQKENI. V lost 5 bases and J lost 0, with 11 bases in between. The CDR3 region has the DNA TGTGCCAGCTCAGCCAGCGGCACCTCCTACGAGCAGTACTTC. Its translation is CASSASGTSYEQYF.

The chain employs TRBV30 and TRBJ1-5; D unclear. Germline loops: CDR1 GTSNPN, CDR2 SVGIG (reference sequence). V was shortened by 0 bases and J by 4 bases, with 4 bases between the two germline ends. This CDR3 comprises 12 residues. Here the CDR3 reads CAWSVRNQPQHF. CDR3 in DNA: TGTGCCTGGAGTGTAAGAAATCAGCCCCAGCATTTT.

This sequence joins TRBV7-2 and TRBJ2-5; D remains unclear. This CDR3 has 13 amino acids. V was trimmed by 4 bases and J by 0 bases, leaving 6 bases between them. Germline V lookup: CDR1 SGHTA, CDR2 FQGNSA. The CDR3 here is CASSSMYQETQYF. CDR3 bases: TGTGCCAGCAGCTCGATGTACCAAGAGACCCAGTACTTC.